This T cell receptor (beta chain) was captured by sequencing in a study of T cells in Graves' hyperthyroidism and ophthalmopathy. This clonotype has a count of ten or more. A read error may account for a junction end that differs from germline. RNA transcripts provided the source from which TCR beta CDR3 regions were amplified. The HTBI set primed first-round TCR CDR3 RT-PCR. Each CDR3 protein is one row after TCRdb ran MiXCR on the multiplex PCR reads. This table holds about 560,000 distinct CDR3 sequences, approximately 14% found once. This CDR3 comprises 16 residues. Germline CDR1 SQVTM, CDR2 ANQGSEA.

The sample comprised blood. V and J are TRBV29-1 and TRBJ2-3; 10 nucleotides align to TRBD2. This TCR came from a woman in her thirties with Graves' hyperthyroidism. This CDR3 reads CSVETLLAGSIDTQYF. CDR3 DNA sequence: TGCAGCGTCGAAACCTTACTAGCGGGAAGCATAGATACGCAGTATTTT.